A selection of T cell receptor beta chains follows, all from one sample in a study of blood T cell repertoires in COVID-19. Produced via immunoSEQ multiplex PCR; TCRdb's table is partial and in-frame only. The table shows fewer than 350,000 clones, with 89% occurring only once. Source material: PBMCs or T cells enriched from blood (not recorded which). These receptors were collected from a man in his fifties or sixties who had recovered from COVID-19. Each CDR3 is given with its conserved first and last residue. Fields, in order: V gene, clone size, D gene, J gene, CDR3 DNA, CDR3 protein. The D gene is left open where the match is weak. Rows give clone size only sometimes, using once, few, many, or a class for an expanded clone.

>TRBV5-6|NA|TRBD1|TRBJ2-7
TGTGCCAGCAGCTTGTGGGACAGGGGTCGTCACGAGCAGTACTTC
CASSLWDRGRHEQYF
>TRBV9|few|NA|TRBJ1-1
TGTGCCAGCAGCGTATCCCAGGGTTACACTGAAGCTTTCTTT
CASSVSQGYTEAFF
>TRBV29-1|NA|NA|TRBJ2-1
TGCAGCGTTGCTGTCTCTCAGGACTTATGGCCCTACAATGAGCAGTTCTTC
CSVAVSQDLWPYNEQFF
>TRBV20-1|NA|NA|TRBJ2-1
TGCAGTGCTAGTAGAAGGAGCAATGAGCAGTTCTTC
CSASRRSNEQFF
>TRBV15|NA|TRBD2|TRBJ2-3
TGTGCCACCAGCCGAAGCCCTAGCGGGCGAGTGCTAGATACGCAGTATTTT
CATSRSPSGRVLDTQYF
>TRBV29-1|once|NA|TRBJ2-1
TGCAGCGCTCCCAAGGAGGGACTCCAGCAGTTCTTC
CSAPKEGLQQFF
>TRBV9|NA|NA|TRBJ2-1
TGTGCCAGCACCTCTTCGGCGGGAACTTACAATGAGCAGTTCTTC
CASTSSAGTYNEQFF
>TRBV7-7|NA|NA|TRBJ2-1
TGTGCTAGCAGCTCCGCCCCCTCAGGGATAAACAATGAGCAGTTCTTC
CASSSAPSGINNEQFF
>TRBV18|NA|NA|TRBJ2-1
TGTGCCAGCTCACCTTCAGGTCGGACAGAATACAATGAGCAGTTCTTC
CASSPSGRTEYNEQFF
>TRBV6-1|NA|TRBD1|TRBJ2-7
TGTGCCAGCAGTGGGCGACAGGGGGTCCGCGGGATGTATTCCTACGAGCAGTACTTC
CASSGRQGVRGMYSYEQYF
>TRBV7-9|NA|TRBD2|TRBJ2-3
TGTGCCAGCAGTTACATACTAAAACTAGCGGGAGATATAGATACGCAGTATTTT
CASSYILKLAGDIDTQYF
>TRBV25-1|NA|TRBD1|TRBJ1-3
TGTGCCAGCAGTGAATTTTACAGGGGTGGAAACACCATATATTTT
CASSEFYRGGNTIYF
>TRBV28|NA|TRBD1|TRBJ1-5
TGTGCCAGCAGTCCAACGAGGCCCGGGACAGGGGTAGGCCAGCCCCAGCATTTT
CASSPTRPGTGVGQPQHF
>TRBV5-1|NA|NA|TRBJ2-5
TGCGCCAGCAGCAGAGGCTCCCAAGAGACCCAGTACTTC
CASSRGSQETQYF
>TRBV7-9|NA|NA|TRBJ2-7
TGTGCCAGCAGCGCCTTACTAGTTTCGGCAAAGCAGTACTTC
CASSALLVSAKQYF
>TRBV9|NA|TRBD1|TRBJ1-6
TGTGCCAGCAGCGCCGACAGGGGGGAGGGTTCACCCCTCCACTTT
CASSADRGEGSPLHF
>TRBV28|NA|TRBD1|TRBJ2-1
TGTGCCAGCCACACAGGGGCGATTTATTACAATGAGCAGTTCTTC
CASHTGAIYYNEQFF
>TRBV6-2/TRBV6-3|NA|TRBD1|TRBJ1-2
TGTGCCAGCAGCTCTCACAGGGGGCAGGTCTATGGCTACACCTTC
CASSSHRGQVYGYTF
>TRBV19|NA|TRBD1|TRBJ2-3
TGTGCCAGTAGACCCGGGACAGGGCGCGGAGATACGCAGTATTTT
CASRPGTGRGDTQYF
>TRBV25-1|NA|TRBD1|TRBJ1-4
TGTGCCAGCAGTGAATCGTGGGCAGGGGGACTTAATGAAAAACTGTTTTTT
CASSESWAGGLNEKLFF
>TRBV3-1/TRBV3-2|NA|NA|TRBJ2-7
TGTGCCAGCAGCCAGGTGTCGAGGAGTTCCTACGAGCAGTACTTC
CASSQVSRSSYEQYF
>TRBV19|NA|TRBD2|TRBJ2-2
TGTGCCAGTACCGTACTAGCGGGAGCTAACACCGGGGAGCTGTTTTTT
CASTVLAGANTGELFF
>TRBV3-1/TRBV3-2|NA|TRBD2|TRBJ2-7
TGTGCCAGCAGCCAAGGCAGACTAGCCCGCGCAGGCGAGCAGTACTTC
CASSQGRLARAGEQYF
>TRBV30|few|TRBD1|TRBJ1-5
TGTGCCAGCGGACAGGGCCTTGATCAGCCCCAGCATTTT
CASGQGLDQPQHF
>TRBV19|NA|TRBD2|TRBJ2-2
TGTGCCAGTAGTATGATGGGAGGGCCCGGGGAGCTGTTTTTT
CASSMMGGPGELFF
>TRBV23-1|NA|TRBD1|TRBJ1-1
TGCGCCAGCAGTCTAACAGGGGGCACTGGCACTGAAGCTTTCTTT
CASSLTGGTGTEAFF
>TRBV6-5|few|TRBD1|TRBJ1-5
TGTGCCAGCAGTTCGGACAGGGGGAGCAATCAGCCCCAGCATTTT
CASSSDRGSNQPQHF
>TRBV27|once|TRBD1|TRBJ1-2
TGTGCCAGCAGATCAGGGGGGATTATAGCTAACTATGGCTACACCTTC
CASRSGGIIANYGYTF
>TRBV7-7|NA|TRBD2|TRBJ2-1
TGTGCTAGCAGCTTAAGACTAGCGGAATACAATGAGCAGTTCTTC
CASSLRLAEYNEQFF
>TRBV7-9|once|NA|TRBJ1-1
TGTGCCAGCAGCTACACAGGCGCGGGGACTGAAGCTTTCTTT
CASSYTGAGTEAFF
>TRBV7-2|once|TRBD2|TRBJ2-1
TGTGCCAGCAGCTTAGAATTTGCGGGGGGAAATGAGCAGTTCTTC
CASSLEFAGGNEQFF
>TRBV2|NA|NA|TRBJ2-2
TGTGCCAGCAGTCGTTTAGACACCGGGGAGCTGTTTTTT
CASSRLDTGELFF
>TRBV27|NA|NA|TRBJ1-1
TGTGCCAGCAGTTTATTGCGGCGGGGAACGAACACTGAAGCTTTCTTT
CASSLLRRGTNTEAFF
>TRBV4-1|NA|TRBD1|TRBJ2-7
TGCGCCAGCAGCCAAGATATAGGGCAGGGGGCTAAAGAGCAGTACTTC
CASSQDIGQGAKEQYF
>TRBV18|NA|NA|TRBJ1-4
TGTGCCAGCTCACCGTCGGGGACATACGGAAAACTGTTTTTT
CASSPSGTYGKLFF
>TRBV6-5|NA|TRBD2|TRBJ2-7
TGTGCCAGCCGACTAGCGTCGGTCTACGAGCAGTACTTC
CASRLASVYEQYF
>TRBV7-9|NA|TRBD1|TRBJ1-1
TGTGCCAGCAGCGCACGGACAGGGTATGGGAACACTGAAGCTTTCTTT
CASSARTGYGNTEAFF
>TRBV7-9|NA|NA|TRBJ2-3
TGTGCCAGCAGCTTAGGCGGCGGGCTTACAGATACGCAGTATTTT
CASSLGGGLTDTQYF
>TRBV7-3|NA|TRBD2|TRBJ2-1
TGTGCCAGCAGCTTGGCGGGAGGGTACAATGAGCAGTTCTTC
CASSLAGGYNEQFF
>TRBV9|NA|TRBD1|TRBJ1-2
TGTGCCAGCAGCGCGAGCGGTCACAGGGGGATTACCTTC
CASSASGHRGITF
>TRBV28|NA|TRBD2|TRBJ2-7
TGTGCCAGCAGAGATACTAGCGGGAGGTACGAGCAGTACTTC
CASRDTSGRYEQYF
>TRBV9|NA|NA|TRBJ1-3
TGTGCCAGCAGCGCCTCCGAGCACTCTGGAAACACCATATATTTT
CASSASEHSGNTIYF
>TRBV7-8|NA|NA|TRBJ1-1
TGTGCCAGCAGCCTGACAGGGAACACTGAAGCTTTCTTT
CASSLTGNTEAFF
>TRBV19|NA|NA|TRBJ1-1
TGTGCCAGTAAGTGGCAGGAGAACACTGAAGCTTTCTTT
CASKWQENTEAFF
>TRBV29-1|NA|NA|TRBJ2-3
TGCAGCGTTGAGAGAACAGGACCAAGCACAGATACGCAGTATTTT
CSVERTGPSTDTQYF
>TRBV14|NA|NA|TRBJ2-7
TGTGCCAGCAGCTCAGGATACTCCTACGAGCAGTACTTC
CASSSGYSYEQYF
>TRBV10-3|NA|TRBD1|TRBJ2-7
TGTGCCATCAGCTCCGGGACAGCTGAGCAGTACTTC
CAISSGTAEQYF
>TRBV5-6|NA|TRBD1|TRBJ1-6
TGTGCCAGCAGCCGGACAGGGGATAATTCACCCCTCCACTTT
CASSRTGDNSPLHF